The source of this T cell receptor beta chain is a study of vaccination and CD4 T cells after COVID-19. The wider study: Subjects got two shots of BNT162b2 or mRNA-1273 vaccine. Findings and caveats of the study: Vaccine-specific clones numbering 304 of 307 showed spike mono-reactivity in convalescent patients.

From the PCR reads, TCRdb called clonotypes with MiXCR, one entry per CDR3 protein. There are about 39,000 distinct CDR3 sequences in the sample; 35% to 40% occur only once, and 5.8% lies in the top ten. With regard to this clonotype: Its antigen is not identified.

The time point: late sampling 161 to 241 days after vaccination in a few convalescent patients. Recorded positive PCR dates fall between March and December 2020, preceding US Alpha, Beta and Delta variants. From germline, CDR1 is SGHAT and CDR2 FQNNGV. V lost 4 bases to trimming and J lost 3 bases; unmatched junction nucleotides: 7. There are 15 residues in the CDR3. This chain links TRBV11-2 with TRBJ2-7; TRBD2 matches 9 bases. The clonotype was recovered from a human donor who had recovered from COVID-19. The sample consisted of CD4+ T cells from blood, taken about 7 months after SARS-CoV-2 vaccination. Here the CDR3 reads CASSSVSGRLYEQYF. The CDR3 bases are TGTGCCAGCAGCTCTGTGAGCGGGAGGCTCTACGAGCAGTACTTC.